The 10 T cell receptor beta chains below come from one sample, sequenced in a study of blood T cell repertoires in COVID-19. Generated by immunoSEQ multiplex PCR, the TCRdb table keeps only in-frame clones and is missing some. The repertoire consists of 190,000 or so clones, with approximately 80% occurring once and the leading ten covering approximately 0.99%. The material sequenced was peripheral blood. The receptors come from a man aged 55 to 70 with COVID-19, enrolled during active disease.

The V and J genes are TRBV28 and TRBJ1-1, with D tentatively TRBD1 (6 bases). This CDR3 is 16 amino acids long. CDR1 and CDR2 from the germline V gene are MDHEN and SYDVKM. V gave up 8 bases and J gave up 1 base, with 20 bases separating them. The CDR3: CASPPPRGGQNTEAFF. The DNA for the CDR3 is TGTGCCAGCCCCCCCCCGAGGGGGGGCCAGAACACTGAAGCTTTCTTT.

This clone was picked up one time. V is TRBV27 and J is TRBJ2-5; D is unresolved. Germline values: CDR1 MNHEY, CDR2 SMNVEV (reference sequence). The CDR3 contains 13 residues. V was pared by 1 base and J by 4 bases, with 7 bases between. Here the CDR3 reads CASSLLAAETQYF. The CDR3 DNA is TGTGCCAGCAGTTTATTGGCTGCAGAGACCCAGTACTTC.

The rearrangement uses TRBV5-1 and TRBJ1-1; D is possibly TRBD1 (6 bases). Trimming removed 0 bases at V and 4 bases at J, with 10 bases between. This CDR3 is built from 14 residues. Germline CDR1 and CDR2: SGHRS and YFSETQ. This CDR3 is CASSLEGGLTEAFF. The CDR3 DNA reads as TGCGCCAGCAGCTTGGAGGGGGGGCTCACTGAAGCTTTCTTT.

The J gene is TRBJ1-2, the V gene TRBV19; D may be TRBD1 (5 bases). This CDR3 has 13 amino acids. Between the trimmed V and J ends, which lost 8 bases and 2 bases, there was a span of 12 bases. Germline V gene data show CDR1 as LNHDA and CDR2 as SQIVND (reference sequence). CDR3 in DNA: TGTGCCAGTCACGCTCACAGGAACTATGGCTACACCTTC. It translates to CASHAHRNYGYTF.

The rearrangement links TRBV28 to TRBJ2-7; 7 nucleotides match TRBD1. V shed 3 bases and J 3 bases; nucleotides not matched to a gene: 8. The CDR3 runs to 15 residues. Germline V CDR1 and CDR2: MDHEN, SYDVKM. The CDR3 sequence is CASSFGGQGDYEQYF. The CDR3, as DNA: TGTGCCAGCAGTTTTGGTGGGCAGGGGGACTACGAGCAGTACTTC.

The J gene is TRBJ2-5, the V gene TRBV29-1, with 7 bases that match TRBD2. The germline V gene encodes CDR1 SQVTM and CDR2 ANQGSEA. The CDR3 extends over 12 amino acids. CDR3 DNA sequence: TGCGGGGAGGGAGTCACTCAAGAGACCCAGTACTTC. This sequence encodes CGEGVTQETQYF.

The chain has TRBV5-5 and TRBJ1-4; possible D gene TRBD1, 6 bases. The CDR3 contains 13 residues. Germline values: CDR1 SGHKS, CDR2 YYEKEE (reference sequence). Trimming removed 4 bases from V and 8 bases from J, with 12 bases in between. The CDR3 DNA sequence: TGTGCCAGCAGCATACAGGGTACAGAAAAACTGTTTTTT. Translation: CASSIQGTEKLFF.

The V gene is TRBV27, the J gene TRBJ2-7; maybe TRBD2 (5 bases). This CDR3 comprises 12 residues. Per the germline V gene, CDR1 is MNHEY and CDR2 is SMNVEV (reference sequence). Trimming shortened V by 5 bases and J by 4 bases, and 9 bases separated the two germline ends. Here the CDR3 DNA reads TGTGCCAGCAGTAAGACGGGGTACGAGCAGTACTTC. It translates to CASSKTGYEQYF.

The chain has TRBV7-9 and TRBJ2-1; 9 nucleotides align to TRBD1. The CDR3 covers 15 residues. Germline assignment: CDR1 SEHNR and CDR2 FQNEAQ (reference sequence). The J segment lost 3 bases and the V segment lost 5 bases, leaving 5 bases of the junction unmatched. The CDR3 DNA follows: TGTGCCAGCAGCCTCGACAGGGGGGGCTACAATGAGCAGTTCTTC. Protein: CASSLDRGGYNEQFF.

The chain carries TRBV11-2 and TRBJ1-2; D is undetermined. Germline assignment: CDR1 SGHAT and CDR2 FQNNGV. The CDR3 is 14 residues long. V shed 2 bases and J shed 2 bases, with 9 bases lying between them. This chain's CDR3 is CASSLMRANYGYTF. The CDR3 nucleotides are TGTGCCAGCAGCTTAATGAGGGCCAACTATGGCTACACCTTC.